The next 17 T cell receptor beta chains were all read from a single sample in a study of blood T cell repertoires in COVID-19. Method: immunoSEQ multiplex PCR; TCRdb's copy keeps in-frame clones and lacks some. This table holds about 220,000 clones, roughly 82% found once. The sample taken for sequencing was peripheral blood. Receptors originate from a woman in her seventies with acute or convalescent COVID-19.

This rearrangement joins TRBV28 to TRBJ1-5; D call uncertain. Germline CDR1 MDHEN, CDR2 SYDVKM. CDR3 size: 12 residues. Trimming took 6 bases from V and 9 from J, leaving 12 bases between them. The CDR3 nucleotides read TGTGCCAGCAGACGGACTATGGCGCCCCAGCATTTT. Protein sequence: CASRRTMAPQHF. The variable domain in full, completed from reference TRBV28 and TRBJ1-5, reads DVKVTQSSRYLVKRTGEKVFLECVQDMDHENMFWYRQDPGLGLRLIYFSYDVKMKEKGDIPEGYSVSREKKERFSLILESASTNQTSMYLCASRRTMAPQHFGDGTRLSIL.

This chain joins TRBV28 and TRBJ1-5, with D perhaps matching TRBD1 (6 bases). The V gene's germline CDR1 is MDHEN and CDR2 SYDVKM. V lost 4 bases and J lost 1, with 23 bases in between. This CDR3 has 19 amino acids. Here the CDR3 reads CASSSTRLPGTSSNQPQHF. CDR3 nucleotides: TGTGCCAGCAGTTCCACACGGCTTCCCGGGACATCCAGCAATCAGCCCCAGCATTTT.

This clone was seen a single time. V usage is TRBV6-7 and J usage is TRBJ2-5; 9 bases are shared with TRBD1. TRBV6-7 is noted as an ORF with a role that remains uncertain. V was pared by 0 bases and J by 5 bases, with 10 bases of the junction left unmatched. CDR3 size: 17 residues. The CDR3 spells CASSYSANRGHEETQYF. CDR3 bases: TGTGCCAGCAGTTACTCGGCTAACAGGGGGCACGAGGAGACCCAGTACTTC.

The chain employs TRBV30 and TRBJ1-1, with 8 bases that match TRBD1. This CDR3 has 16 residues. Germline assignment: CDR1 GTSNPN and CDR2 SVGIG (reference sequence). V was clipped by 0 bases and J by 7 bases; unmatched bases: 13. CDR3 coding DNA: TGTGCCTGGAGTGTACCCAGGGGGCGCGGGGCAATTGAAGCTTTCTTT. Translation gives CAWSVPRGRGAIEAFF.

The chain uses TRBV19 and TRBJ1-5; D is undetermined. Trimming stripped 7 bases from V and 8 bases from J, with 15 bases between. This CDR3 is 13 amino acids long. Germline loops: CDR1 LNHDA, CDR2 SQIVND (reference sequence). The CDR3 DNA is TGTGCCAGTATCAATAGGCCGGAGGAGCCCCAGCATTTT. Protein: CASINRPEEPQHF. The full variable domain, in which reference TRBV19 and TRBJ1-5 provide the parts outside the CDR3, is DGGITQSPKYLFRKEGQNVTLSCEQNLNHDAMYWYRQDPGQGLRLIYYSQIVNDFQKGDIAEGYSVSREKKESFPLTVTSAQKNPTAFYLCASINRPEEPQHFGDGTRLSIL.

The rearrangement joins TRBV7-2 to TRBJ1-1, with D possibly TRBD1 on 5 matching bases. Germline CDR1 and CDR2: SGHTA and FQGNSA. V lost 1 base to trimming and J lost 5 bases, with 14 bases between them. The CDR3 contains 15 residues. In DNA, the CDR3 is TGTGCCAGCAGCTTAGGTAACCAGGGAAGGACTGAAGCTTTCTTT. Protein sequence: CASSLGNQGRTEAFF.

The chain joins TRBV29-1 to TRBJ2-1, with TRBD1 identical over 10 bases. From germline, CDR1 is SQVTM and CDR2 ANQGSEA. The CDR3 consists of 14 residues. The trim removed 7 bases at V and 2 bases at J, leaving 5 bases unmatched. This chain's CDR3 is CSAAGQGTYNEQFF. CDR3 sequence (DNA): TGCAGCGCTGCGGGACAGGGGACCTACAATGAGCAGTTCTTC.

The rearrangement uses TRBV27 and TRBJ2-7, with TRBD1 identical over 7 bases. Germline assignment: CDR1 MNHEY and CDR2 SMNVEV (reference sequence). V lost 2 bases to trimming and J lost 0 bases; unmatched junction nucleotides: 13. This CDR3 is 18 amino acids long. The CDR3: CASSLRTLNRDSSYEQYF. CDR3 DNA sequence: TGTGCCAGCAGTTTACGCACTTTGAACCGGGACAGCTCCTACGAGCAGTACTTC.

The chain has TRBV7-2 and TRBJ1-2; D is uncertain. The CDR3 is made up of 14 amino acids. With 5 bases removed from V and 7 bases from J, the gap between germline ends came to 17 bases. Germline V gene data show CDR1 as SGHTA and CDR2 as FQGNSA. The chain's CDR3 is CASSVPTPVRGYTF. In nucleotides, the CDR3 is TGTGCCAGCAGCGTCCCCACACCCGTTCGTGGCTACACCTTC.

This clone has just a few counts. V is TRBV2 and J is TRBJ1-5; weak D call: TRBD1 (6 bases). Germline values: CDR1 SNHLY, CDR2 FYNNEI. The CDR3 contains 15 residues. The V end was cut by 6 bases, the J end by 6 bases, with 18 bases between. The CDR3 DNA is TGTGCCAGCAGAGAACAGGGAAGTCAGGTTCAGCCCCAGCATTTT. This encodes CASREQGSQVQPQHF.

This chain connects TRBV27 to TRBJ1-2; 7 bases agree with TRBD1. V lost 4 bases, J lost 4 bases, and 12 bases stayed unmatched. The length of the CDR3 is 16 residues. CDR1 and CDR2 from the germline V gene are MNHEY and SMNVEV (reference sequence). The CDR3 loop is CASSSLRGSGGYGYTF. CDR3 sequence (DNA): TGTGCCAGCAGTTCGTTAAGGGGGTCAGGGGGCTATGGCTACACCTTC.

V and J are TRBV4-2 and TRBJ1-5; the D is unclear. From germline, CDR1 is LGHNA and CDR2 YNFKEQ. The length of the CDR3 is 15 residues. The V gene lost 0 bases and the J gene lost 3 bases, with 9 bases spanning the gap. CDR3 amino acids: CASSQDGRVNQPQHF. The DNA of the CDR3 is TGTGCCAGCAGCCAAGACGGGAGGGTCAATCAGCCCCAGCATTTT.

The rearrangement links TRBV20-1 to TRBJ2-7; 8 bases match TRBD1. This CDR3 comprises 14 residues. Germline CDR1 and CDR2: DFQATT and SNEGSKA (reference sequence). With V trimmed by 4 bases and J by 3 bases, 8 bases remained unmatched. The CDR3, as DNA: TGCAGTGCTACTGACAGGGGCCTAGGCTACGAGCAGTACTTC. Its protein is CSATDRGLGYEQYF.

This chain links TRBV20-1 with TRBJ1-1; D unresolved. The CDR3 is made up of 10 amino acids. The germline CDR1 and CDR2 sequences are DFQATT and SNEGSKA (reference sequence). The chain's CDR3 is CTDSNTEAFF. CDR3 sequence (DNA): TGCACCGACTCCAACACTGAAGCTTTCTTT.

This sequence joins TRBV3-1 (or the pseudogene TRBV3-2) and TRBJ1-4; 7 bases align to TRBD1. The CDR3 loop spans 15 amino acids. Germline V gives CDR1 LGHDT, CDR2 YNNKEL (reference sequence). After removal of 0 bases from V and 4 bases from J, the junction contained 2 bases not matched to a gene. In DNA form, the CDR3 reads TGTGCCAGCAGCCAAGACAGGGGGTTTAATGAAAAACTGTTTTTT. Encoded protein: CASSQDRGFNEKLFF.

The CDR3 spells CASSRDRGRSPLHF. The DNA for the CDR3 is TGTGCCAGCAGCCGGGACAGGGGGCGTTCACCCCTCCACTTT. This chain joins TRBV7-6 and TRBJ1-6, with 12 bases fitting TRBD1. CDR1 is SGHVS and CDR2 is FNYEAQ in the germline V gene. V dropped 5 bases and J dropped 9; count of bases not matched to a gene: 2. The CDR3 is 14 residues long.

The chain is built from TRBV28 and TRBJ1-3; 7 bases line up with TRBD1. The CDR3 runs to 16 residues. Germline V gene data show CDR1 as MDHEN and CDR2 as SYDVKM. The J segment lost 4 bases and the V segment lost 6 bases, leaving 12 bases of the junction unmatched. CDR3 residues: CASSQTTGLPGNTIYF. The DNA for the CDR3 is TGTGCCAGCAGCCAAACGACAGGGCTTCCCGGAAACACCATATATTTT.